Following are 3 T cell receptor beta chains from one sample sequenced in a study of blood T cell repertoires in COVID-19. Sequenced by immunoSEQ multiplex PCR; TCRdb stores in-frame clones only, minus some. The sample has fewer than 15,000 clones, 86% seen once. What was sequenced was peripheral blood. These receptors were taken from an elderly man with acute or convalescent COVID-19.

This clone was seen a single time. The chain employs TRBV5-5 and TRBJ2-5, with a possible D match to TRBD1 (6 bases). Germline CDR1 is SGHKS and CDR2 is YYEKEE (reference sequence). This CDR3 has 19 amino acids. The V gene lost 2 bases and the J gene lost 4 bases, with 27 bases spanning the gap. This CDR3 is CASSFGASRGALLIETQYF. The CDR3 DNA follows: TGTGCCAGCAGCTTTGGGGCGAGCAGGGGCGCGTTATTGATAGAGACCCAGTACTTC.

The chain links TRBV7-9 to TRBJ2-7; D perhaps matches TRBD1 (6 bases). The germline V gene has CDR1 SEHNR and CDR2 FQNEAQ (reference sequence). Trimming removed 0 bases at V and 2 bases at J, with 8 bases between. The CDR3 loop spans 14 amino acids. CDR3: CASSLADSTYEQYF. DNA for the CDR3: TGTGCCAGCAGCTTAGCGGACAGCACCTACGAGCAGTACTTC.

The V and J genes are TRBV19 and TRBJ2-7; TRBD1 matches 7 bases. This CDR3 has 16 amino acids. Looked up from germline, CDR1 is LNHDA and CDR2 is SQIVND (reference sequence). The V segment lost 4 bases and the J segment 4 bases; nucleotides outside the gene matches: 13. The CDR3 here is CASSSRSQGMGYEQYF. CDR3 DNA: TGTGCCAGTAGTAGTCGGTCACAGGGGATGGGTTACGAGCAGTACTTC.